This T cell receptor beta chain was captured by sequencing in a study of molecular identifiers for immune sequencing clone quantification. The germline gives CDR1 SGHVS, CDR2 FNYEAQ. The CDR3 is 16 amino acids. With V trimmed by 2 bases and J by 0 bases, 4 bases remained unmatched. Sequencing libraries of naive CD8 cells derived from about 20,000 to 1,000,000 sorted cells with 10%, 30% or 50% RNA. Listed TCR primers and previously described methods were used for bulk TCR libraries. Via MiXCR, TCRdb re-called the PCR reads, giving one row per CDR3 protein. The sample records approximately 590,000 distinct CDR3 sequences, roughly 27% being singletons. There are a few counts of this clonotype.

This chain links TRBV7-6 with TRBJ2-1; 7 nucleotides align to TRBD1. The sequenced sample was naive CD8+ T cells from blood, with Jurkat cell RNA spiked in. The sample's subset: FACS-sorted CD8+CD4-CCR7+CD45RA+ naive T cells. The sequence was obtained from a human donor in good health. Some libraries in this study had Jurkat cell RNA spiked in. The CDR3 loop reads CASSLNRGRSYNEQFF. The CDR3 DNA reads TGTGCCAGCAGCTTAAACAGGGGACGCTCCTACAATGAGCAGTTCTTC. Complete variable domain (other parts from reference TRBV7-6 and TRBJ2-1): GAGVSQSPRYKVTKRGQDVALRCDPISGHVSLYWYRQALGQGPEFLTYFNYEAQQDKSGLPNDRFSAERPEGSISTLTIQRTEQRDSAMYRCASSLNRGRSYNEQFFGPGTRLTVL.